These T cell receptor beta chains were read from a single sample in a study of regulatory T cells in long-lasting Graves disease. TCRdb passed the multiplex PCR reads through MiXCR, listing each CDR3 protein once. The data hold 400,000 to 550,000 distinct CDR3 sequences, with 15% observed a single time. This sample was also put to use in a study of T cells in Graves' hyperthyroidism and ophthalmopathy.

The material was peripheral blood mononuclear cells (PBMCs), obtained at new diagnosis, from a patient treated with antithyroid drugs. These receptors came from a woman under 40 with Graves disease. CDR3s include the opening cysteine and the closing phenylalanine or tryptophan. The D gene is left open where the match is weak. Not all rows give a size; the values are once, few, many and, for expanded clones, a class.

clone_size j_call v_call d_call cdr3_aa cdr3_nt
many TRBJ1-2 TRBV9 TRBD1 CASSAGTGGRFPHGYTF TGTGCCAGCAGCGCCGGGACAGGGGGCAGATTCCCCCATGGCTACACCTTC
few TRBJ2-1 TRBV6-1 TRBD2 CASLSGTSGDNEQFF TGTGCCAGCCTCTCCGGGACTAGCGGGGACAATGAGCAGTTCTTC
many TRBJ2-7 TRBV12-3/TRBV12-4 TRBD1 CASSQGQKQYF TGTGCCAGCAGCCAGGGACAGAAGCAGTACTTC
few TRBJ2-3 TRBV7-6 TRBD2 CASSLGPSGRAEDTQYF TGTGCCAGCAGCTTAGGACCAAGCGGGAGGGCCGAAGATACGCAGTATTTT
many TRBJ2-7 TRBV3-1 NA CASSQGTRNSGTTYF TGTGCCAGCAGCCAAGGTACTAGAAACAGCGGGACAACCTACTTC
few TRBJ2-2 TRBV6-1 NA CASKLIIEGFSGELFF TGTGCCAGCAAATTAATAATAGAGGGGTTTAGCGGGGAGCTGTTTTTT
few TRBJ1-4 TRBV20-1 NA CSARAAGTNEKLFF TGCAGTGCTAGAGCGGCAGGCACTAATGAAAAACTGTTTTTT
many TRBJ1-5 TRBV12-3/TRBV12-4 TRBD1 CASRQAGTGPQPQHF TGTGCCAGCAGACAAGCCGGGACAGGGCCTCAGCCCCAGCATTTT
many TRBJ2-7 TRBV28 NA CASSSTPLANEQYF TGTGCCAGCAGTTCGACTCCCTTGGCCAACGAGCAGTACTTC
many TRBJ1-1 TRBV28 TRBD1 CASSLGQGKAFF TGTGCCAGCAGTTTAGGACAGGGCAAAGCTTTCTTT
many TRBJ2-2 TRBV7-9 NA CASSFKSRQFTGELFF TGTGCCAGCAGCTTCAAGTCCAGACAGTTCACCGGGGAGCTGTTTTTT
NA TRBJ1-1 TRBV11-2 TRBD1 CASSDMGQGRRIAFF TGTGCCAGCAGCGACATGGGACAGGGGCGTAGAATAGCTTTCTTT
NA TRBJ1-1 TRBV15 NA CATSRVGWGNTEAFF TGTGCCACCAGCAGAGTGGGGTGGGGGAACACTGAAGCTTTCTTT
NA TRBJ1-6 TRBV28 TRBD1 CASSQQDRGLDYRSSYNTPLHF TGTGCCAGCAGTCAGCAGGACAGGGGCCTTGACTATAGAAGCTCCTATAATACACCCCTCCACTTT
many TRBJ1-4 TRBV30 TRBD1 CAYAGGLEKLFF TGTGCCTACGCAGGGGGACTGGAAAAACTGTTTTTT
many TRBJ2-7 TRBV20-1 NA CSARDLGVGDEQYF TGCAGTGCTAGAGATCTGGGGGTCGGGGACGAGCAGTACTTC
NA TRBJ1-6 TRBV20-1 NA CSASPRLQSSYNSPLHF TGCAGTGCTAGTCCCAGGCTCCAGAGCTCCTATAATTCACCCCTCCACTTT